The 22 T cell receptor beta chains below come from one sample, sequenced in a study of blood T cell repertoires in COVID-19 (dated by TCRdb to the early 2020s). The library was generated by the immunoSEQ multiplex PCR assay. Drawn from immuneACCESS, this table holds only the in-frame rearrangements with V and J called that TCRdb kept. Clones are partly lost; checked studies trace under half to an unresolved V gene and leave the rest unexplained. The table for this sample lists 150,000 to 190,000 clones; around 80% of them were counted only once. Around 7.8% of the sample lies in the top ten. Material for sequencing was PBMCs or T cells enriched from blood (not recorded which). These receptors were obtained from a man between 45 and 60 years old who had recovered from COVID-19.

The chain has TRBV6-2 or TRBV6-3 and TRBJ1-2; a weak D match, TRBD1 (6 bases). The length of the CDR3 is 18 residues. With 5 bases removed from V and 4 bases from J, the gap between germline ends came to 26 bases. Germline V lookup: CDR1 MNHEY, CDR2 SVGEGT. As DNA, the CDR3 is TGTGCCAGCAGTCAAAGAACCGAACAAGGACAGATCTCCTATGGCTACACCTTC. This encodes CASSQRTEQGQISYGYTF.

The CDR3 protein is CASSQGGQTFLNTEAFF. For the CDR3, the DNA is TGTGCCAGCAGCCAAGGGGGGCAGACCTTTCTGAACACTGAAGCTTTCTTT. The V and J genes are TRBV4-2 and TRBJ1-1, with D perhaps matching TRBD1 (6 bases). The V gene's germline CDR1 is LGHNA and CDR2 YNFKEQ. Trimming shortened V by 1 base and J by 0 bases, and 15 bases separated the two germline ends. The CDR3 loop spans 17 amino acids.

The chain uses TRBV27 and TRBJ2-1; 7 positions match TRBD1. CDR3 length: 14 amino acids. J was trimmed by 8 bases and V by 5 bases; bases with no gene match: 9. Germline CDR1 is MNHEY and CDR2 is SMNVEV (reference sequence). As DNA, the CDR3 is TGTGCCAGCAGTCGACAGGGATTACATTATGAGCAGTTCTTC. The encoded protein is CASSRQGLHYEQFF.

V gene TRBV13 combines with J gene TRBJ1-2, with D unresolved. V was pared by 1 base and J by 7 bases, with 16 bases between. Germline CDR1 and CDR2: PRHDT and FYEKMQ (reference sequence). The CDR3 is 15 residues long. The CDR3 here is CASSLDISGFSGYTF. In DNA form, the CDR3 reads TGTGCCAGCAGCTTAGACATATCGGGATTTTCTGGCTACACCTTC.

This chain joins TRBV3-1 (or the pseudogene TRBV3-2) and TRBJ2-2, with a tentative D call TRBD1 (5 bases). Germline V gives CDR1 LGHDT, CDR2 YNNKEL (reference sequence). V dropped 7 bases and J dropped 0 bases, with 9 bases sitting between them. The CDR3 is 14 amino acids. CDR3 protein: CASTRTSNTGELFF. DNA of the CDR3: TGTGCCAGCACCCGGACATCGAACACCGGGGAGCTGTTTTTT.

The chain combines TRBV6-5 with TRBJ2-7; 9 bases map to TRBD1. V was clipped by 2 bases and J by 3 bases; unmatched bases: 8. The germline V gene has CDR1 MNHEY and CDR2 SVGAGI. The CDR3 is made up of 16 amino acids. CDR3 sequence: CASSYPTGTGFYEQYF. For the CDR3, the DNA is TGTGCCAGCAGTTACCCGACCGGGACAGGGTTCTACGAGCAGTACTTC.

This clone was detected once. This rearrangement joins TRBV7-2 to TRBJ1-3, with D hard to call. Germline assignment: CDR1 SGHTA and CDR2 FQGNSA. The CDR3 runs 15 residues. Trimming removed 2 bases from V and 0 bases from J, with 8 bases in between. CDR3 DNA sequence: TGTGCCAGCAGCTTAAGCCTAAGCTCTGGAAACACCATATATTTT. This encodes CASSLSLSSGNTIYF.

This clone was seen repeatedly, ten times or more. V gene TRBV29-1 combines with J gene TRBJ1-1; 9 nucleotides match TRBD1. The V and J ends lost 0 bases and 1 base, in that order; junction bases with no gene match: 6. Germline V gene data show CDR1 as SQVTM and CDR2 as ANQGSEA. The CDR3 has 16 residues. CDR3 nucleotides: TGCAGCGTTGAAGATCATCCGGGACAGGGGAACACTGAAGCTTTCTTT. Amino acids: CSVEDHPGQGNTEAFF. Filled out from reference TRBV29-1 and TRBJ1-1, the complete variable domain reads SAVISQKPSRDICQRGTSLTIQCQVDSQVTMMFWYRQQPGQSLTLIATANQGSEATYESGFVIDKFPISRPNLTFSTLTVSNMSPEDSSIYLCSVEDHPGQGNTEAFFGQGTRLTVV.

The chain is built from TRBV6-5 and TRBJ1-5; D is undetermined. Germline CDR1 MNHEY, CDR2 SVGAGI. The CDR3 totals 11 residues. The V end lost 6 bases, the J end lost 5 bases, and 5 bases lay between the germline ends. The CDR3 sequence: CASRIDQPQHF. The CDR3 nucleotides read TGTGCCAGCAGGATAGATCAGCCCCAGCATTTT.

The J gene is TRBJ1-3, the V gene TRBV19; no clear D gene. V was trimmed by 6 bases and J by 7 bases, leaving 7 bases between them. The CDR3 contains 11 residues. Germline V gives CDR1 LNHDA, CDR2 SQIVND (reference sequence). The CDR3, as DNA: TGTGCCAGTAGGCTCGGGAACACCATATATTTT. Translated, it gives CASRLGNTIYF.

V gene TRBV7-2 combines with J gene TRBJ2-5; D is possibly TRBD2 (5 bases). CDR3 length: 16 amino acids. Between the trimmed V and J ends, which lost 3 bases and 1 base, there was a span of 15 bases. The V gene's germline CDR1 is SGHTA and CDR2 FQGNSA. The CDR3 is CASSLNYRGSQETQYF. The DNA of the CDR3 is TGTGCCAGCAGCTTGAATTACCGGGGTTCCCAAGAGACCCAGTACTTC. Based on the CDR3 plus reference TRBV7-2 and TRBJ2-5, the full variable domain is GAGVSQSPSNKVTEKGKDVELRCDPISGHTALYWYRQSLGQGLEFLIYFQGNSAPDKSGLPSDRFSAERTGGSVSTLTIQRTQQEDSAVYLCASSLNYRGSQETQYFGPGTRLLVL.

This chain connects TRBV27 to TRBJ1-6, with no clear D. V dropped 3 bases and J dropped 0 bases, with 9 bases sitting between them. Germline V gene lookup returns CDR1 MNHEY and CDR2 SMNVEV (reference sequence). The CDR3 has 16 amino acids. CDR3 coding DNA: TGTGCCAGCAGTTTGGAAAGGAGCTCCTATAATTCACCCCTCCACTTT. Its protein is CASSLERSSYNSPLHF.

This clone was picked up a small number of times. This chain connects TRBV14 to TRBJ1-3; the D is unclear. V lost 2 bases to trimming and J lost 3 bases, with 14 bases between them. The CDR3 runs 16 residues. Germline values: CDR1 SGHDN, CDR2 FVKESK. This CDR3 reads CASSQSPGSIGNTIYF. CDR3 DNA sequence: TGTGCCAGCAGCCAATCCCCAGGATCCATTGGAAACACCATATATTTT.

This clone showed up just once. The chain links TRBV19 to TRBJ1-1; 12 bases line up with TRBD1. The CDR3 sequence is 12 residues long. V shed 9 bases, J shed 11 bases, and the junction held 7 bases outside the gene matches. The V gene's germline CDR1 is LNHDA and CDR2 SQIVND (reference sequence). CDR3 region: CASSGQGAVAFF. The CDR3 bases are TGTGCCAGCTCGGGACAGGGGGCCGTGGCTTTCTTT. The full variable domain, completed using reference TRBV19 and TRBJ1-1, is DGGITQSPKYLFRKEGQNVTLSCEQNLNHDAMYWYRQDPGQGLRLIYYSQIVNDFQKGDIAEGYSVSREKKESFPLTVTSAQKNPTAFYLCASSGQGAVAFFGQGTRLTVV.

This rearrangement joins TRBV19 to TRBJ1-1; a possible D gene is TRBD1 (6 bases). CDR3 length: 16 amino acids. With 4 bases removed from V and 0 bases from J, the gap between germline ends came to 15 bases. Germline CDR1 is LNHDA and CDR2 is SQIVND (reference sequence). In nucleotides, the CDR3 is TGTGCCAGTAGTACCCCGCCGGGACACCTGAACACTGAAGCTTTCTTT. Its translation: CASSTPPGHLNTEAFF. The whole variable domain, remainder taken from reference TRBV19 and TRBJ1-1, is DGGITQSPKYLFRKEGQNVTLSCEQNLNHDAMYWYRQDPGQGLRLIYYSQIVNDFQKGDIAEGYSVSREKKESFPLTVTSAQKNPTAFYLCASSTPPGHLNTEAFFGQGTRLTVV.

The chain recombines TRBV6-2 or TRBV6-3 with TRBJ2-2; 9 bases match TRBD1. CDR1 is MNHEY, CDR2 SVGEGT, per germline. Unmatched junction bases numbered 15, after V lost 2 bases and J lost 5 bases. The CDR3 sequence is 19 residues long. CDR3 amino acids: CASSYTYHGQGKYTGELFF. CDR3 bases: TGTGCCAGCAGTTACACTTACCACGGACAGGGGAAGTATACCGGGGAGCTGTTTTTT.

The CDR3 nucleotides are TGTGCCAGTAGGGACAGGCTGAACACTGAAGCTTTCTTT. Protein: CASRDRLNTEAFF. The chain links TRBV19 to TRBJ1-1, with 7 bases aligning to TRBD1. Trimming at V came to 6 bases and at J to 0 bases, leaving 1 base not matched to a gene. The CDR3 is made up of 13 amino acids. The germline CDR1 and CDR2 sequences are LNHDA and SQIVND (reference sequence).

This clone has just one count. The gene calls are TRBV7-3 and TRBJ2-7; 8 nucleotides agree with TRBD2. After removal of 2 bases from V and 6 bases from J, the junction contained 6 bases not matched to a gene. The CDR3 contains 14 residues. Germline lookup yields CDR1 SGHTA and CDR2 FQGTGA. The CDR3 sequence is CASSLAGGQSEQYF. The CDR3 DNA is TGTGCCAGCAGCTTAGCGGGGGGTCAATCCGAGCAGTACTTC.

The gene calls are TRBV18 and TRBJ1-3; no reliable D call. Germline loops: CDR1 KGHSH, CDR2 LQKENI. With 2 bases removed from V and 4 bases from J, the gap between germline ends came to 18 bases. The CDR3 contains 17 residues. CDR3 sequence (DNA): TGTGCCAGCTCACCAGCATCCCAGGTCCCCCAAGGAAACACCATATATTTT. Residues: CASSPASQVPQGNTIYF.

The chain links TRBV6-1 to TRBJ1-2; D is ambiguous. Germline loops: CDR1 MNHNS, CDR2 SASEGT. V lost 0 bases and J 4 bases, leaving 12 bases between the germline ends. The CDR3 consists of 15 residues. This chain's CDR3 is CASSEARRVTYGYTF. For the CDR3, the DNA is TGTGCCAGCAGTGAAGCGCGGAGGGTTACCTATGGCTACACCTTC.

The genes are TRBV7-2 and TRBJ2-1, with D maybe TRBD1 (5 bases). Trimming took off 5 bases at V and 5 bases at J, with 16 bases between the two ends. The CDR3 has 15 amino acids. The germline CDR1 and CDR2 sequences are SGHTA and FQGNSA. CDR3 sequence reads: CASSDSPGPNNEQFF. The CDR3 DNA reads as TGTGCCAGCAGCGATTCTCCAGGGCCCAACAATGAGCAGTTCTTC.

The V gene is TRBV7-3, the J gene TRBJ1-3; D perhaps matches TRBD1 (6 bases). The CDR3 covers 14 residues. Trimming pared 6 bases from V and 0 bases from J, leaving 9 bases between. CDR1 is SGHTA, CDR2 FQGTGA, per germline. The CDR3 region has the DNA TGTGCCAGCAGTTCACAGGGCTCTGGAAACACCATATATTTT. Encoded protein: CASSSQGSGNTIYF.